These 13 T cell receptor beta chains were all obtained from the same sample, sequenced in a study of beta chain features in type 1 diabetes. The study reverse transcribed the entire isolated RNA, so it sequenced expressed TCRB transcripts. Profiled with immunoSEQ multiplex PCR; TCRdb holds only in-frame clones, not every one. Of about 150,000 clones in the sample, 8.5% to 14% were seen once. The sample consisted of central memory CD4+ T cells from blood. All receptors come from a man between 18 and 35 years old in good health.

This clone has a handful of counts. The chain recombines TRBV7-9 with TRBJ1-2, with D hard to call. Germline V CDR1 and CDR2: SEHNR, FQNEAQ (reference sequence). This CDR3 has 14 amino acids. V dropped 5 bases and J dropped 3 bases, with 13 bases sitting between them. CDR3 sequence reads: CASSHSSVYYGYTF. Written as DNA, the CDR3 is TGTGCCAGCAGCCACAGTTCTGTGTACTATGGCTACACCTTC.

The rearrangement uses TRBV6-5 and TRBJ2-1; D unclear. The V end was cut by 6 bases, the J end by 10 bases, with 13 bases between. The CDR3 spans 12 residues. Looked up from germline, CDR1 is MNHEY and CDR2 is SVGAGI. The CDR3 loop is CASSGSRSEQFF. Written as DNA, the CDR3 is TGTGCCAGCAGCGGCAGTAGAAGCGAGCAGTTCTTC.

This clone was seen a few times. The CDR3, as DNA: TGTGCCAGCAGGGAAAACAGGGATATACATGGCTACACCTTC. Protein: CASRENRDIHGYTF. The chain combines TRBV28 with TRBJ1-2; tentative D call: TRBD1 (6 bases). Deletions cut 6 bases from V and 6 bases from J, with 17 bases between. Germline V gene data show CDR1 as MDHEN and CDR2 as SYDVKM. The CDR3 is 14 residues long.

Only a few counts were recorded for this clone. The CDR3 region is CAGNSGANVLTF. DNA of the CDR3: TGTGCCGGCAACTCTGGGGCCAACGTCCTGACTTTC. The V and J genes are TRBV5-4 and TRBJ2-6; D uncertain. The CDR3 consists of 12 residues. Germline CDR1 reads SGHNT; CDR2 reads YYREEE (reference sequence). Trimming stripped 10 bases from V and 0 bases from J, with 5 bases between.

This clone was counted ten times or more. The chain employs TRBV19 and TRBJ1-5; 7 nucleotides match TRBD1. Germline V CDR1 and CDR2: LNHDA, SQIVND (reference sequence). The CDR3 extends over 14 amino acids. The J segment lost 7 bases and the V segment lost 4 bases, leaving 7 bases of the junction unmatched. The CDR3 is CASSTRQGLQPQHF. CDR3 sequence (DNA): TGTGCCAGTAGTACTAGACAGGGCTTGCAGCCCCAGCATTTT. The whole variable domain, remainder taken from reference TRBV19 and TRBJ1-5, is DGGITQSPKYLFRKEGQNVTLSCEQNLNHDAMYWYRQDPGQGLRLIYYSQIVNDFQKGDIAEGYSVSREKKESFPLTVTSAQKNPTAFYLCASSTRQGLQPQHFGDGTRLSIL.

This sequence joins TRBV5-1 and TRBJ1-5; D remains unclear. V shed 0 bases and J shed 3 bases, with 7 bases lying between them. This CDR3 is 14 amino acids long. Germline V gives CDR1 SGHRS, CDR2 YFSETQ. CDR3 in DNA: TGCGCCAGCAGCTTGGGACCTACCAATCAGCCCCAGCATTTT. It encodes CASSLGPTNQPQHF.

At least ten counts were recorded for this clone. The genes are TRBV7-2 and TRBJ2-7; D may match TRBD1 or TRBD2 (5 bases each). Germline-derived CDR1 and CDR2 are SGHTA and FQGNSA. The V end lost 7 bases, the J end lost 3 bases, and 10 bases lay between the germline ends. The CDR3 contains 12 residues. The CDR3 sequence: CASNRDGYEQYF. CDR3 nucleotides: TGTGCCAGCAACCGGGACGGCTACGAGCAGTACTTC. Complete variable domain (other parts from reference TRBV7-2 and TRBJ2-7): GAGVSQSPSNKVTEKGKDVELRCDPISGHTALYWYRQSLGQGLEFLIYFQGNSAPDKSGLPSDRFSAERTGGSVSTLTIQRTQQEDSAVYLCASNRDGYEQYFGPGTRLTVT.

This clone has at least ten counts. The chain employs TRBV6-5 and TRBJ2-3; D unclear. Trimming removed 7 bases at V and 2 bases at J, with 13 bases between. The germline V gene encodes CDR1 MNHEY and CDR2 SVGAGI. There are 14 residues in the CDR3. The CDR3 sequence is CASIEGGFTDTQYF. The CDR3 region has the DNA TGTGCCAGCATAGAAGGCGGATTCACAGATACGCAGTATTTT.

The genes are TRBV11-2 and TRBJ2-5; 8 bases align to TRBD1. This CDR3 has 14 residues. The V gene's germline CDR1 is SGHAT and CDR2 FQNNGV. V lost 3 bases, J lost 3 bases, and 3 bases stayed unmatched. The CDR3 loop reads CASSFPGQEETQYF. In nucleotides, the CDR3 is TGTGCCAGCAGCTTTCCGGGACAGGAAGAGACCCAGTACTTC.

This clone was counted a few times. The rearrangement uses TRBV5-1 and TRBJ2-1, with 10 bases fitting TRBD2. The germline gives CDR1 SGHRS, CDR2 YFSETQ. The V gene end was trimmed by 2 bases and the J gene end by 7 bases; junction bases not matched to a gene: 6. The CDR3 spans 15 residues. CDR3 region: CASSLRLAGVNEQFF. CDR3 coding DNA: TGCGCCAGCAGCTTACGGCTAGCGGGAGTTAATGAGCAGTTCTTC.

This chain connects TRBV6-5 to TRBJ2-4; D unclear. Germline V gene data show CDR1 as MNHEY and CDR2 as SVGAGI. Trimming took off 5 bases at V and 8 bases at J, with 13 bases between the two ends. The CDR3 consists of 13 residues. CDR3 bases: TGTGCCAGCAGTGCCGTCGTTGGGGACATTCAGTACTTC. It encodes CASSAVVGDIQYF.

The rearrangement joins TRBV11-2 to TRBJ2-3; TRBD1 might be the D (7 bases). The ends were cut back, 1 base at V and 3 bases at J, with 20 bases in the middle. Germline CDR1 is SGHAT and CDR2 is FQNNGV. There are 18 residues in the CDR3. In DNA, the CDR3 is TGTGCCAGCAGCTTAGGGCGGGGCAGGGGGTATGGGACAGATACGCAGTATTTT. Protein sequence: CASSLGRGRGYGTDTQYF.

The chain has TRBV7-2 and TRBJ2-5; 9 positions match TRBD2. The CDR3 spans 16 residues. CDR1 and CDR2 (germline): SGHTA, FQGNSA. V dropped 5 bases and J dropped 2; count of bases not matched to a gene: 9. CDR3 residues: CASSPTWLAGQETQYF. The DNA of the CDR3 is TGTGCCAGCAGCCCAACGTGGCTAGCGGGGCAAGAGACCCAGTACTTC.